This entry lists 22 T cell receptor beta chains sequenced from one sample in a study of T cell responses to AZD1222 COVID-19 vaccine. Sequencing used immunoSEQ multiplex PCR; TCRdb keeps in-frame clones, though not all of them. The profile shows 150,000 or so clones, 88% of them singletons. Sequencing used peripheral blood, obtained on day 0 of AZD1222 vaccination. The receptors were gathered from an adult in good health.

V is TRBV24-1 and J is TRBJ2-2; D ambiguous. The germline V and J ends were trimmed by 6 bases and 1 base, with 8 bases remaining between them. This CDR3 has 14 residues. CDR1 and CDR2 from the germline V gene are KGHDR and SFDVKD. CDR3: CATSLLGNTGELFF. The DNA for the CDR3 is TGTGCCACCAGTTTGCTAGGGAACACCGGGGAGCTGTTTTTT.

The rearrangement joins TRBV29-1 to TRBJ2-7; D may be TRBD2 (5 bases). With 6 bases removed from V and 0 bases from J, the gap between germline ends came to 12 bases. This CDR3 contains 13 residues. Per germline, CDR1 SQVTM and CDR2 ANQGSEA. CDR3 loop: CSVGLLSSYEQYF. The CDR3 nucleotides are TGCAGCGTCGGACTCCTTAGCTCCTACGAGCAGTACTTC.

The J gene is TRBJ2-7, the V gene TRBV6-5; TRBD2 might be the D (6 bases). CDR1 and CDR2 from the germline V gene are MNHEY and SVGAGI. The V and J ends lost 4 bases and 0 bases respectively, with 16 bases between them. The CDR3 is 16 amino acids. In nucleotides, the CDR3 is TGTGCCAGCAGTTTCTGGGGGTTGCGGGACTCCTACGAGCAGTACTTC. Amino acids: CASSFWGLRDSYEQYF.

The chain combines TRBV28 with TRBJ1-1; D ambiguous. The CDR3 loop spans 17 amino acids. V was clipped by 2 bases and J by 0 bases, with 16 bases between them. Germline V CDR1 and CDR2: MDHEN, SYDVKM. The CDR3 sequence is CASSLRTATPLNTEAFF. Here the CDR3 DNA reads TGTGCCAGCAGTTTAAGGACGGCGACCCCCCTGAACACTGAAGCTTTCTTT.

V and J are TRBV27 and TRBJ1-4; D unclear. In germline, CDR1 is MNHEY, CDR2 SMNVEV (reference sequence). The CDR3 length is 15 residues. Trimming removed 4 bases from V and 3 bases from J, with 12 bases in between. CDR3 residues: CASSSTPTANEKLFF. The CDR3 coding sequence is TGTGCCAGCAGTTCCACTCCCACAGCTAATGAAAAACTGTTTTTT.

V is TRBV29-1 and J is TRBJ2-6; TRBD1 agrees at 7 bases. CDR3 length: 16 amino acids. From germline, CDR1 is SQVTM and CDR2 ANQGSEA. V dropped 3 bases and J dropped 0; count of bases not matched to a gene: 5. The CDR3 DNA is TGCAGCGTTGACGGGACAGCGAACTCTGGGGCCAACGTCCTGACTTTC. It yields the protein CSVDGTANSGANVLTF.

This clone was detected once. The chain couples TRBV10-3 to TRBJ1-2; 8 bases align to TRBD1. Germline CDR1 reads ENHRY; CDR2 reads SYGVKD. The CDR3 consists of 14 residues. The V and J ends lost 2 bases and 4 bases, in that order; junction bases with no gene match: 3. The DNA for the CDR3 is TGTGCCATCAGTGAGGCAGGGGGCCTCTATGGCTACACCTTC. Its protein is CAISEAGGLYGYTF.

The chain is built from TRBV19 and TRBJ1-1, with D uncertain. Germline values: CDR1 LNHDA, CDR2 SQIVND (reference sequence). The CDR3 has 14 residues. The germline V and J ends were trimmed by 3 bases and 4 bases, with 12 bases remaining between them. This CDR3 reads CASSMQAITTEAFF. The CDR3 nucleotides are TGTGCCAGTAGTATGCAGGCGATTACCACTGAAGCTTTCTTT.

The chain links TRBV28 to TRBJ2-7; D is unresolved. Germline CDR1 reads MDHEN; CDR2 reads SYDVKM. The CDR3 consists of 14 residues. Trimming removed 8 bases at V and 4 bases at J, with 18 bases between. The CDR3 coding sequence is TGTGCCAGCGCGTTGCCGGTAAACGTGTACGAGCAGTACTTC. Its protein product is CASALPVNVYEQYF.

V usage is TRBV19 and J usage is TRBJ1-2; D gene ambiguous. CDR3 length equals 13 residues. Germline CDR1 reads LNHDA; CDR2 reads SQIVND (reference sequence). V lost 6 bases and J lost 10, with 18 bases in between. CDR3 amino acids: CASSPGLLDDYTF. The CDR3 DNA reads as TGTGCCAGTAGCCCCGGACTCCTGGACGACTACACCTTC.

The chain's CDR3 is CASSAMLRDRGTEAFF. The DNA of the CDR3 is TGTGCCAGCAGTGCAATGCTCCGGGACCGTGGAACTGAAGCTTTCTTT. This chain uses TRBV6-2 or TRBV6-3 with TRBJ1-1, with D perhaps matching TRBD1 (5 bases). V was cut by 5 bases and J by 5 bases, with 21 bases left in between. CDR3 length: 16 amino acids. Germline V gene data show CDR1 as MNHEY and CDR2 as SVGEGT.

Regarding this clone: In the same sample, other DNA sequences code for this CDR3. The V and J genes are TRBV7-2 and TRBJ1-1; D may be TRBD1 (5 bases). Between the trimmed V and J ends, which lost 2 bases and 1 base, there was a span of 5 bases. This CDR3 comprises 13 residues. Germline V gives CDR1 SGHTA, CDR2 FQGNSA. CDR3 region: CASSLTGNTEAFF. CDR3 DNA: TGTGCCAGCAGCTTAACAGGGAACACTGAAGCTTTCTTT. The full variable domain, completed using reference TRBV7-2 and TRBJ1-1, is GAGVSQSPSNKVTEKGKDVELRCDPISGHTALYWYRQSLGQGLEFLIYFQGNSAPDKSGLPSDRFSAERTGGSVSTLTIQRTQQEDSAVYLCASSLTGNTEAFFGQGTRLTVV.

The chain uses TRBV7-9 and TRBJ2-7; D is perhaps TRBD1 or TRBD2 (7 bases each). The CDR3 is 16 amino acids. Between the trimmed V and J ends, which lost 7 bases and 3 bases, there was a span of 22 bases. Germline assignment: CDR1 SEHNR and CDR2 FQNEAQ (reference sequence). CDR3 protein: CASTQGAGTDSYEQYF. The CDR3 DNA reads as TGTGCCAGCACCCAAGGAGCGGGGACAGATAGCTACGAGCAGTACTTC.

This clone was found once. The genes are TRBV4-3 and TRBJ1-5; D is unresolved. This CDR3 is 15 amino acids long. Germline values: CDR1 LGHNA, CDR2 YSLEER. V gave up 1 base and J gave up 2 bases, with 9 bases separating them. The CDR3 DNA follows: TGCGCCAGCAGCCAAGTGGTTGGAGGCAATCAGCCCCAGCATTTT. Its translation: CASSQVVGGNQPQHF.

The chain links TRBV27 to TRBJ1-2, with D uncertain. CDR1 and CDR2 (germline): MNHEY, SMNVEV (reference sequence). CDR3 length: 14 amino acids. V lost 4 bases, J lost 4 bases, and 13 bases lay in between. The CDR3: CASSSPRASYGYTF. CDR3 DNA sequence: TGTGCCAGCAGTTCCCCCCGGGCGAGCTATGGCTACACCTTC.

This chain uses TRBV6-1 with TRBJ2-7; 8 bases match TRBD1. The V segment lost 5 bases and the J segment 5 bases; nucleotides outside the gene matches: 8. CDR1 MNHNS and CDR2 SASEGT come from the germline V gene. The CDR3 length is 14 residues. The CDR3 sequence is CASSLGTGDNEQYF. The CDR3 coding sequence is TGTGCCAGCAGTCTCGGGACAGGAGACAACGAGCAGTACTTC.

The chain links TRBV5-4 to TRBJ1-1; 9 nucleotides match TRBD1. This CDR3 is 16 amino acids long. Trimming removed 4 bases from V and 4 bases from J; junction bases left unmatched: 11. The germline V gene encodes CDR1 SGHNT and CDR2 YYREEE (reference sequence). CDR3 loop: CASSLGQGRKVTEAFF. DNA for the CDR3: TGTGCCAGCAGCCTCGGACAGGGGCGCAAGGTCACTGAAGCTTTCTTT.

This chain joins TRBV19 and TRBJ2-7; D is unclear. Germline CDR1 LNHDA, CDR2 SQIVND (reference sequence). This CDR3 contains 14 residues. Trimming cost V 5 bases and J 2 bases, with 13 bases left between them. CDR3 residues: CASSDPPRTYEQYF. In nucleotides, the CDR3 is TGTGCCAGTAGTGACCCCCCCCGAACCTACGAGCAGTACTTC.

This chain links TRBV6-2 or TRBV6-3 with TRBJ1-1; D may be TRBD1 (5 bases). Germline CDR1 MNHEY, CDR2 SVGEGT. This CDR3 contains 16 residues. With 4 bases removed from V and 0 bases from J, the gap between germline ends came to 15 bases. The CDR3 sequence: CASSSGFVGLNTEAFF. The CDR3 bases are TGTGCCAGCAGTTCAGGGTTTGTCGGGTTGAACACTGAAGCTTTCTTT.

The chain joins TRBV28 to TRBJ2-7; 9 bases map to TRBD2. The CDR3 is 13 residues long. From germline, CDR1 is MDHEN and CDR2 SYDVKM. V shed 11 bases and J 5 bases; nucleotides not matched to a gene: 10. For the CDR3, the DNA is TGTGCCGGAGGTGGCGGGGGGGCGGACGAGCAGTACTTC. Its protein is CAGGGGGADEQYF.

Here the CDR3 DNA reads TGTGCCAGCAGTGAACGGTCAGGGTTAAACACCATATATTTT. This translates into CASSERSGLNTIYF. V usage is TRBV2 and J usage is TRBJ1-3; D perhaps matches TRBD1 (5 bases). Looked up from germline, CDR1 is SNHLY and CDR2 is FYNNEI. The V end lost 2 bases, the J end lost 6 bases, and 11 bases lay between the germline ends. CDR3 length: 14 amino acids.

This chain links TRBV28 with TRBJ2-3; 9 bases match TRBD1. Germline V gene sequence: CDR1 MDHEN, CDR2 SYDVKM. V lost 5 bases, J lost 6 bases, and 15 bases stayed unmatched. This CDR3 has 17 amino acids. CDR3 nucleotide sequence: TGTGCCAGCAGTACAATCCGGGTGGACAGGGGTGCGGATACGCAGTATTTT. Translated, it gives CASSTIRVDRGADTQYF.